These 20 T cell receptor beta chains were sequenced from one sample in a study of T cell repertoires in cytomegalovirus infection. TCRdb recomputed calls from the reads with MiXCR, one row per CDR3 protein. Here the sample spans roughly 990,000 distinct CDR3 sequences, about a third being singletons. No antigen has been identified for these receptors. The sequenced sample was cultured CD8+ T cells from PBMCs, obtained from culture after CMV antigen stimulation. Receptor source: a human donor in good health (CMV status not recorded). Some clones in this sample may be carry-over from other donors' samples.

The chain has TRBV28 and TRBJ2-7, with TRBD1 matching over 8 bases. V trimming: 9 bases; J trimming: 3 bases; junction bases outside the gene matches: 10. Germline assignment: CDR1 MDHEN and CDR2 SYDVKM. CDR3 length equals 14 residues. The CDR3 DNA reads TGTGCCAGATTAAGGAACAGGGGGGACTACGAGCAGTACGTC. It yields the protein CARLRNRGDYEQYV.

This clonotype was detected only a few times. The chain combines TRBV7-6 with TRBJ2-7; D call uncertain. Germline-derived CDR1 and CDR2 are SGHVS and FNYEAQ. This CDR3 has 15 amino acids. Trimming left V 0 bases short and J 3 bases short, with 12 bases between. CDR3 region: CASSLATTSGYEQYF. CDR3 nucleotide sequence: TGTGCCAGCAGCTTAGCTACAACCTCAGGCTACGAGCAGTACTTC.

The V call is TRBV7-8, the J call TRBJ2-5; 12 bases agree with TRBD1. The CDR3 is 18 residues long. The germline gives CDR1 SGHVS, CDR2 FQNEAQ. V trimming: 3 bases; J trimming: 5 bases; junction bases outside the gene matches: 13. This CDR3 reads CASSFVRDRGLAEETQYF. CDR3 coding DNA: TGTGCCAGCAGCTTCGTCCGGGACAGGGGGCTGGCGGAGGAGACCCAGTACTTC.

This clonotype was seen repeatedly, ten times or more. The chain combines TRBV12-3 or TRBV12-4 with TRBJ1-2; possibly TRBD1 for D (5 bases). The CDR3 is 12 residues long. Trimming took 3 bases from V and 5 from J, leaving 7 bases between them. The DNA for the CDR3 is TGTGCCAGCAGTTTGACAGTTTATGGCTACACCTTC. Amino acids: CASSLTVYGYTF.

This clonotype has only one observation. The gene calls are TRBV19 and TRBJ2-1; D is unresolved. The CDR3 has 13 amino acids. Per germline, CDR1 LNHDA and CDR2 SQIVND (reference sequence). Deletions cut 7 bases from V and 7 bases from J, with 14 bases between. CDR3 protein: CASIRALGNEQFF. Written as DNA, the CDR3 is TGTGCCAGTATAAGGGCACTGGGTAATGAGCAGTTCTTC.

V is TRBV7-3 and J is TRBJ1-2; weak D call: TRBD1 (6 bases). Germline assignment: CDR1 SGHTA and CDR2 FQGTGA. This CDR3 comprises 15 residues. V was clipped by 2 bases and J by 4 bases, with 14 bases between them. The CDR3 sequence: CASSLGSGVPYGYTF. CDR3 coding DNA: TGTGCCAGCAGCTTAGGGTCAGGGGTTCCCTATGGCTACACCTTC.

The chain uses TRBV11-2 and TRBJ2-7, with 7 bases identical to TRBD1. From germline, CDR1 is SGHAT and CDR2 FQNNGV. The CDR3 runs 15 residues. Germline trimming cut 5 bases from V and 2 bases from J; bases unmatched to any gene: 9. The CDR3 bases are TGTGCCAGCAGCCCCGGGCAGGGGGAGCCCTACGAGCAGTACGTC. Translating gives CASSPGQGEPYEQYV.

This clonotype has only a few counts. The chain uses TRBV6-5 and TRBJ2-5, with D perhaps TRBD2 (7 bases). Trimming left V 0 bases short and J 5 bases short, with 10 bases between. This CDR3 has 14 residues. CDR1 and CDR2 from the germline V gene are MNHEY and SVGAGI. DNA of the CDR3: TGTGCCAGCAGTTACTCGGGGGGGCGGGAGACCCAGTACTTC. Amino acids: CASSYSGGRETQYF.

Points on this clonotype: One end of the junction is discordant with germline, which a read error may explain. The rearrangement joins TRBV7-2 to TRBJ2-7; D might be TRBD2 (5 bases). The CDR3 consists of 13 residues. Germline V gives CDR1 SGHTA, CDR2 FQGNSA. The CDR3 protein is CASSPPDSHEQYF. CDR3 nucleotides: TGTGCCAGCAGCCCCCCGGACTCCCACGAGCAGTACTTC.

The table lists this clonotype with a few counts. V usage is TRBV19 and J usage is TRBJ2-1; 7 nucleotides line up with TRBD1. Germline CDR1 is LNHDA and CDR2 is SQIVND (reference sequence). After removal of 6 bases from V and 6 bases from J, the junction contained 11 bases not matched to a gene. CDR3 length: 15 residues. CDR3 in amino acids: CASSADRAAINEQFF. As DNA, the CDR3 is TGTGCCAGTAGCGCAGACAGGGCGGCAATCAATGAGCAGTTCTTC.

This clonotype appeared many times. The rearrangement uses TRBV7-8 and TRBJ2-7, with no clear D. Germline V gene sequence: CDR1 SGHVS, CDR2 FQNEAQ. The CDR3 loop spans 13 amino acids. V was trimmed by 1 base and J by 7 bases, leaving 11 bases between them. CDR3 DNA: TGTGCCAGCAGCTTAGGAGTAACCTTGGAGCAGTACGTC. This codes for CASSLGVTLEQYV.

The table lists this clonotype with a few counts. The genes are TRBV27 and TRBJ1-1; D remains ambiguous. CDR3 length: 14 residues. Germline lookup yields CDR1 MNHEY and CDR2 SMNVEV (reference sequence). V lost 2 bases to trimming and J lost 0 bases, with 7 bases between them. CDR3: CASSLGHMNTEAFF. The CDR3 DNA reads TGTGCCAGCAGTTTAGGCCACATGAACACTGAAGCTTTCTTT.

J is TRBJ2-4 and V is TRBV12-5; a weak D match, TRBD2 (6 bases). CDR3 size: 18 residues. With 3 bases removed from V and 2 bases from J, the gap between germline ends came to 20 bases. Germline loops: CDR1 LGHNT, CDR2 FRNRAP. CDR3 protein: CASGFGGENVLTKNIQYF. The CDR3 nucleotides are TGTGCTAGTGGTTTTGGAGGGGAAAATGTATTAACCAAAAACATTCAGTACTTC.

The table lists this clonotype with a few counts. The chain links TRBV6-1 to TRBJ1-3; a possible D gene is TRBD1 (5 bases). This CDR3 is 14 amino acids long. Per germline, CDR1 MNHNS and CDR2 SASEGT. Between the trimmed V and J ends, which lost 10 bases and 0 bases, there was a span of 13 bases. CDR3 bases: TGTGCCACCGGGACGGCTGTCTCTGGAAACACCATATATTTT. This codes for CATGTAVSGNTIYF.

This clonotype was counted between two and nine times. The CDR3 nucleotides are TGTGCCAGTTCCCTCTTTGGACCAGAGACCCAGTACTTC. Protein product: CASSLFGPETQYF. The rearrangement joins TRBV19 to TRBJ2-5; D is unresolved. There are 13 residues in the CDR3. Trimming pared 8 bases from V and 4 bases from J, leaving 14 bases between. Germline CDR1 reads LNHDA; CDR2 reads SQIVND (reference sequence).

CDR3 nucleotides: TGCAGTGCTCACAAGACAGGTTTCAATGAGCAGTTCTTC. As protein: CSAHKTGFNEQFF. This chain joins TRBV20-1 and TRBJ2-1; tentatively, D is TRBD1 (6 bases). Germline V lookup: CDR1 DFQATT, CDR2 SNEGSKA (reference sequence). The V end lost 5 bases, the J end lost 6 bases, and 14 bases lay between the germline ends. The CDR3 length is 13 residues.

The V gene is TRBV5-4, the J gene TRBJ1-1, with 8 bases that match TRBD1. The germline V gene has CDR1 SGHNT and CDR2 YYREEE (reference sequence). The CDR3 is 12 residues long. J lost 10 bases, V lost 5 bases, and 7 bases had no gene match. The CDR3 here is CASRLNRGGAFF. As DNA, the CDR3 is TGTGCCAGCAGGTTGAACAGGGGGGGAGCTTTCTTT.

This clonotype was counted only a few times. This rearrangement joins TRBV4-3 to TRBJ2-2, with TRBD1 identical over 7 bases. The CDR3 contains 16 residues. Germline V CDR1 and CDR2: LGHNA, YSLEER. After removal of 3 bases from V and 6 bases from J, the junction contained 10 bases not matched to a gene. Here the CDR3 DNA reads TGCGCCAGCAGCCAGGGCGACAGGGTGTTTCCCGGGGAGCTGTTTTTT. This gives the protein CASSQGDRVFPGELFF.

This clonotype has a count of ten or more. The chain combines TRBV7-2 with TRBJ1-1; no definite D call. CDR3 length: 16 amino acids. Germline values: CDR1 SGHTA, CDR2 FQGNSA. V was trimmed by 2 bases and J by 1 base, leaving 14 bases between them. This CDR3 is CASSLIIGVENTEAFF. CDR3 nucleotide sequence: TGTGCCAGCAGCTTAATTATCGGGGTGGAGAACACTGAAGCTTTCTTT. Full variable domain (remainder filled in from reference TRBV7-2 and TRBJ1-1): GAGVSQSPSNKVTEKGKDVELRCDPISGHTALYWYRQSLGQGLEFLIYFQGNSAPDKSGLPSDRFSAERTGGSVSTLTIQRTQQEDSAVYLCASSLIIGVENTEAFFGQGTRLTVV.

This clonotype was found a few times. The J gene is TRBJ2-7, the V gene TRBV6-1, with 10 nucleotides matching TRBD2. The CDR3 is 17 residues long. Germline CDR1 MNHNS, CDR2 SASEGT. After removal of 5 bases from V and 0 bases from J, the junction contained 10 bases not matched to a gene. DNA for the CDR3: TGTGCCAGCAGTTATTCCCCCACTAGCGGGGACTCCTACGAGCAGTACGTC. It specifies CASSYSPTSGDSYEQYV.